This TCR beta chain was profiled in a study of a mutant IDH1 vaccine in newly diagnosed glioma. About this clone: Its antigen remains unknown.

The protocol was immunoSEQ multiplex PCR, while the TCRdb copy is restricted to in-frame clones and leaves out a portion. The table records nearly 35,000 clones, about 86% of them present only once. The CDR3 is made up of 16 amino acids. Per the germline V gene, CDR1 is SGDLS and CDR2 is YYNGEE. V lost 4 bases and J 7 bases, leaving 21 bases between the germline ends. As to time point: week 5, during vaccination. Alongside topical imiquimod, each dose of vaccine comprised 300 ug of mutant IDH1 20-mer peptide. The sample consisted of PBMCs, taken from a glioma patient whose treatment included an IDH1 peptide vaccine. The genes are TRBV9 and TRBJ2-1; maybe TRBD2 (6 bases). The origin of this receptor is a man aged 30 to 39 with glioma. CDR3 bases: TGTGCCAGCAGCCCGCGAGGTGGCGGGGTGGGGAATGAGCAGTTCTTC. This gives the protein CASSPRGGGVGNEQFF.